This record concerns one T cell receptor (beta chain) sequence. Only in-frame clones appear in the TCRdb table, and some are missing; sequencing was by immunoSEQ multiplex PCR. The table has about 330,000 clones, about 88% seen once; the top ten hold roughly 1%. This sample stems from a study of blood T cell repertoires in COVID-19. About the study: The United States, Italy and Spain supplied acute and convalescent COVID-19 samples. The analysed material was cDNA or gDNA that came from T cells, B-cell-depleted T cells, or PBMCs.

Before being deemed recovered, Cohort 3 donors had two negative PCRs, clearance, or symptom resolution. The sequence derives from a woman in her twenties or thirties who had recovered from COVID-19. Material: PBMCs or T cells enriched from blood (not recorded which).

This CDR3 is CASSLGNRGTHSNSRGYTF. CDR3 nucleotide sequence: TGTGCCAGCAGCTTAGGGAACAGGGGAACACACTCGAATTCGCGCGGCTACACCTTC. The chain uses TRBV7-9 and TRBJ1-2, with TRBD1 matching 7 bases. CDR1 and CDR2 (germline): SEHNR, FQNEAQ (reference sequence). The CDR3 loop spans 19 amino acids. The J segment lost 8 bases and the V segment lost 1 base, leaving 22 bases of the junction unmatched.